Each of the 15 T cell receptor beta chains below was sequenced from the same sample in a study of blood T cell repertoires in COVID-19. Generated by immunoSEQ multiplex PCR, the TCRdb table keeps only in-frame clones and is missing some. Of approximately 190,000 clones listed, 80% to 90% were seen once; the top ten hold under 15%. Material for sequencing was peripheral blood. These receptors were obtained from a man aged 30 to 39 with active or convalescent COVID-19.

This sequence joins TRBV6-1 and TRBJ1-5; D is possibly TRBD1 (6 bases). This CDR3 spans 16 amino acids. CDR1 MNHNS and CDR2 SASEGT come from the germline V gene. V was pared by 1 base and J by 10 bases, with 20 bases between. CDR3 coding DNA: TGTGCCAGCAGTGAAGGCCCTGTTCAACAGGGTCGACCCCAGCATTTT. Encoded protein: CASSEGPVQQGRPQHF.

V and J are TRBV4-3 and TRBJ2-4; 7 bases match TRBD2. The CDR3 is made up of 15 amino acids. After removal of 3 bases from V and 5 bases from J, the junction contained 7 bases not matched to a gene. Germline V gene data show CDR1 as LGHNA and CDR2 as YSLEER. This CDR3 is CASSHSRGRENIQYF. In DNA, the CDR3 is TGCGCCAGCAGCCATTCCAGAGGGAGGGAAAACATTCAGTACTTC.

The chain joins TRBV3-1 (or the pseudogene TRBV3-2) to TRBJ2-5, with D possibly TRBD2 on 7 matching bases. Trimming removed 4 bases from V and 0 bases from J, with 18 bases in between. The CDR3 is made up of 17 amino acids. The germline gives CDR1 LGHDT, CDR2 YNNKEL (reference sequence). This CDR3 reads CASSPGTAGAYQETQYF. DNA of the CDR3: TGTGCCAGCAGCCCCGGCACGGCGGGGGCCTACCAAGAGACCCAGTACTTC.

The chain carries TRBV7-2 and TRBJ2-7; D unresolved. Germline CDR1 reads SGHTA; CDR2 reads FQGNSA. V dropped 3 bases and J dropped 0 bases, with 9 bases sitting between them. This CDR3 contains 14 residues. CDR3 protein: CASSFEEYSYEQYF. CDR3 nucleotide sequence: TGTGCCAGCAGCTTTGAGGAGTACTCCTACGAGCAGTACTTC.

This chain uses TRBV2 with TRBJ1-1; D uncertain. In germline, CDR1 is SNHLY, CDR2 FYNNEI. The CDR3 length is 13 residues. Trimming removed 4 bases from V and 1 base from J, with 7 bases in between. CDR3 DNA sequence: TGTGCCAGCAGTGGTCACAGGAACACTGAAGCTTTCTTT. This encodes CASSGHRNTEAFF.

Only one count was recorded for this clone. The chain combines TRBV14 with TRBJ2-1; the match to TRBD1 covers 8 bases. The CDR3 sequence is 17 residues long. Germline V gene sequence: CDR1 SGHDN, CDR2 FVKESK. Trimming took 0 bases from V and 6 from J; bases not matched to a gene: 10. The CDR3 DNA reads TGTGCCAGCAGCCAAGATCCGCTAGGACAGGGTTTCAATGAGCAGTTCTTC. Residues: CASSQDPLGQGFNEQFF.

The rearrangement joins TRBV10-3 to TRBJ2-6; a weak D match, TRBD1 (5 bases). Germline CDR1 ENHRY, CDR2 SYGVKD. This CDR3 comprises 15 residues. Trimming stripped 5 bases from V and 1 base from J, with 9 bases between. The CDR3 here is CAISPGISGANVLTF. The CDR3 bases are TGTGCCATCAGTCCAGGGATATCTGGGGCCAACGTCCTGACTTTC.

The genes are TRBV19 and TRBJ1-2; 7 nucleotides match TRBD1. CDR3 length: 14 amino acids. The germline gives CDR1 LNHDA, CDR2 SQIVND (reference sequence). The V gene end was trimmed by 3 bases and the J gene end by 4 bases; junction bases not matched to a gene: 5. The CDR3 sequence is CASSMGTAGYGYTF. CDR3 DNA: TGTGCCAGTAGTATGGGGACAGCCGGCTATGGCTACACCTTC.

The V gene is TRBV10-3, the J gene TRBJ2-1; 9 bases match TRBD1. The V segment lost 3 bases and the J segment 5 bases; nucleotides outside the gene matches: 5. The CDR3 runs to 15 residues. CDR1 and CDR2 from the germline V gene are ENHRY and SYGVKD. The chain's CDR3 is CAISEEGTGHNEQFF. The CDR3 DNA sequence: TGTGCCATCAGTGAAGAAGGGACAGGGCACAATGAGCAGTTCTTC.

The V and J genes are TRBV3-1 (or the pseudogene TRBV3-2) and TRBJ1-1; maybe TRBD1 (5 bases). Trimming took off 4 bases at V and 5 bases at J, with 14 bases between the two ends. This CDR3 spans 14 amino acids. CDR1 and CDR2 from the germline V gene are LGHDT and YNNKEL (reference sequence). CDR3 DNA sequence: TGTGCCAGCAGCCCCTCGGGGACTGGGACTGAAGCTTTCTTT. Translating it yields CASSPSGTGTEAFF.

V gene TRBV18 combines with J gene TRBJ2-7, with 9 bases fitting TRBD1. CDR1 is KGHSH and CDR2 is LQKENI in the germline V gene. The V gene end was trimmed by 6 bases and the J gene end by 3 bases; junction bases not matched to a gene: 12. This CDR3 is built from 16 residues. The CDR3 DNA reads as TGTGCCAGCTCCTCTGAGACCGGGACAGGGTACTACGAGCAGTACTTC. Translation gives CASSSETGTGYYEQYF.

V usage is TRBV5-1 and J usage is TRBJ2-2, with 8 nucleotides matching TRBD1. The V segment lost 5 bases and the J segment 0 bases; nucleotides outside the gene matches: 6. The CDR3 has 16 residues. CDR1 is SGHRS and CDR2 is YFSETQ in the germline V gene. CDR3 nucleotides: TGCGCCAGCAGGGGGGGACAGGCCTCGAACACCGGGGAGCTGTTTTTT. The encoded protein is CASRGGQASNTGELFF.

This chain links TRBV24-1 with TRBJ1-2; D gene unclear. The V gene's germline CDR1 is KGHDR and CDR2 SFDVKD. The CDR3 loop spans 14 amino acids. V was clipped by 0 bases and J by 8 bases, with 12 bases between them. CDR3 nucleotides: TGTGCCACCAGTGATTTGCCGGGAGGTAGGGGCTACACCTTC. It encodes CATSDLPGGRGYTF.

The rearrangement uses TRBV2 and TRBJ1-1, with TRBD1 identical over 7 bases. Losses at the gene ends were 1 base for V and 0 bases for J; bases not matched to a gene: 5. Germline V gives CDR1 SNHLY, CDR2 FYNNEI. The CDR3 has 16 residues. The CDR3 here is CASSEEGAVMNTEAFF. The CDR3 DNA reads TGTGCCAGCAGTGAAGAGGGGGCAGTCATGAACACTGAAGCTTTCTTT.

The V call is TRBV15, the J call TRBJ2-7; D is unresolved. The length of the CDR3 is 13 residues. Germline CDR1 LNHNV, CDR2 YYDKDF (reference sequence). The V gene lost 0 bases and the J gene lost 4 bases, with 7 bases spanning the gap. CDR3 loop: CATSRDPRYEQYF. For the CDR3, the DNA is TGTGCCACCAGCAGAGATCCGCGTTACGAGCAGTACTTC.